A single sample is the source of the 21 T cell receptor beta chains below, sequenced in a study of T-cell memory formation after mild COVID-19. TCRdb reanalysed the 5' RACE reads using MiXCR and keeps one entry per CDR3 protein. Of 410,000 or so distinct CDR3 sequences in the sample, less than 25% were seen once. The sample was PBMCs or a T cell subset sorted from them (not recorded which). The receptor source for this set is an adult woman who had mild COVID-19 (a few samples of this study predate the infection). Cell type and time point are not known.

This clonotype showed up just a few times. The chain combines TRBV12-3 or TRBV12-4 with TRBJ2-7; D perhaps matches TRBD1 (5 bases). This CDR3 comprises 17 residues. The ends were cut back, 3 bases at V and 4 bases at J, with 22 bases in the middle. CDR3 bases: TGTGCCAGCAGTTTCCAGGGAATAGGGCACTCCCTTTACGAGCAGTACTTC. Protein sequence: CASSFQGIGHSLYEQYF.

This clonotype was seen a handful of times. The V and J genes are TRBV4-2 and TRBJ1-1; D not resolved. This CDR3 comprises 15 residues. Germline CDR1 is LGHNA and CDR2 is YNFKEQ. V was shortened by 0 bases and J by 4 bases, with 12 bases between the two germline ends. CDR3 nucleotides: TGTGCCAGCAGCCAAGATGTAGGGCTGGGCACTGAAGCTTTCTTT. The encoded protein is CASSQDVGLGTEAFF.

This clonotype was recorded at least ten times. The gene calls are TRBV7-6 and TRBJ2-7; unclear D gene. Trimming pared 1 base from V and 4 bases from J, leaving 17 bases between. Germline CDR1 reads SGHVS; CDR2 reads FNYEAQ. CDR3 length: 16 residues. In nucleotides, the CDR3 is TGTGCCAGCAGCTTAGAATACCTAGGAACCGGGTACGAGCAGTACTTC. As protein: CASSLEYLGTGYEQYF.

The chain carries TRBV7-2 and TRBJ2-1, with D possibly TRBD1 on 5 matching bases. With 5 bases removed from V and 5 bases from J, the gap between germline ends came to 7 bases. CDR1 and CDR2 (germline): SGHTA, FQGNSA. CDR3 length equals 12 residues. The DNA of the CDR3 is TGTGCCAGCAGCCCCAGGGACAATGAGCAGTTCTTC. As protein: CASSPRDNEQFF.

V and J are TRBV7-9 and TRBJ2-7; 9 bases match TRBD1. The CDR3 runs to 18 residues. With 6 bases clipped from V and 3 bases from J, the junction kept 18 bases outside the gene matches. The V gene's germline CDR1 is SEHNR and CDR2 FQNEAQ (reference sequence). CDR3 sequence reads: CASSISMNPGTGLYEQYF. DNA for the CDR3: TGTGCCAGCAGTATATCGATGAATCCCGGGACAGGGCTCTACGAGCAGTACTTC. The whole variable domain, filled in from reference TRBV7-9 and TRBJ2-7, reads DTGVSQNPRHKITKRGQNVTFRCDPISEHNRLYWYRQTLGQGPEFLTYFQNEAQLEKSRLLSDRFSAERPKGSFSTLEIQRTEQGDSAMYLCASSISMNPGTGLYEQYFGPGTRLTVT.

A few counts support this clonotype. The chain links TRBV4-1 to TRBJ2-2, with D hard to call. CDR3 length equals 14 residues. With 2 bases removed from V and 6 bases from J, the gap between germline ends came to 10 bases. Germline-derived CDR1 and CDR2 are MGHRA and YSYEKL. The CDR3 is CASSQQDSPGELFF. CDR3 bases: TGCGCCAGCAGCCAACAAGATTCCCCCGGGGAGCTGTTTTTT.

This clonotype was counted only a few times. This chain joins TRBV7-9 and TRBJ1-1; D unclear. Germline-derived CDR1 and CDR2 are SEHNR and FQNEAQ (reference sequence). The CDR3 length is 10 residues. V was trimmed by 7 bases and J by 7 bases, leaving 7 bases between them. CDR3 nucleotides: TGTGCCAGCACCGTGGTTGAAGCTTTCTTT. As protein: CASTVVEAFF.

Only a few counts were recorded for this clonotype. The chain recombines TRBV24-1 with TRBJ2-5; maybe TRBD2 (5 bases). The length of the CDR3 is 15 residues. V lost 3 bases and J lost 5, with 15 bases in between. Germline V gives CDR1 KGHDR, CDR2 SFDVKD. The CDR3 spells CATSDLGGQLETQYF. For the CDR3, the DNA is TGTGCCACCAGTGATCTCGGCGGGCAGTTGGAGACCCAGTACTTC.

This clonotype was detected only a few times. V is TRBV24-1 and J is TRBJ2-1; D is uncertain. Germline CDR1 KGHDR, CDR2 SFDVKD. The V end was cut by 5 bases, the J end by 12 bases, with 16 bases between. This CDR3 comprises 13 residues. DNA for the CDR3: TGTGCCACCAGTGGTTGGACCGAGTCAGGGCAGTTCTTC. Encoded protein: CATSGWTESGQFF.

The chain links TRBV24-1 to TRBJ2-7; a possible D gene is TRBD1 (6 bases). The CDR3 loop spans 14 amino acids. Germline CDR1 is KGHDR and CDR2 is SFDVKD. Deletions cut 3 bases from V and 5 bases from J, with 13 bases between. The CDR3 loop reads CATSDPRGNDEQYF. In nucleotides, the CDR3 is TGTGCCACCAGTGATCCGAGGGGGAACGACGAGCAGTACTTC.

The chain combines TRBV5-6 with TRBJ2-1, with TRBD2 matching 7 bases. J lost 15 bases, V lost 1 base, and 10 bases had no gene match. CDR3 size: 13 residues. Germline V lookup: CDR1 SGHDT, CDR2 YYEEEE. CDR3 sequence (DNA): TGTGCCAGCAGCTTGATCACCAGCGGGACCCGGTTCTTC. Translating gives CASSLITSGTRFF. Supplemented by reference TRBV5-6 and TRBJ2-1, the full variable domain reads DAGVTQSPTHLIKTRGQQVTLRCSPKSGHDTVSWYQQALGQGPQFIFQYYEEEERQRGNFPDRFSGHQFPNYSSELNVNALLLGDSALYLCASSLITSGTRFFGPGTRLTVL.

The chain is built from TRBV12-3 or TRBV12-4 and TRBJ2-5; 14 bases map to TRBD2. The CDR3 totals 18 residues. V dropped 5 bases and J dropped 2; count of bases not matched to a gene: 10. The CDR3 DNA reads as TGTGCCAGCAGTCCCTTAGGGGGGACTAGCGGGAGTCAAGAGACCCAGTACTTC. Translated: CASSPLGGTSGSQETQYF.

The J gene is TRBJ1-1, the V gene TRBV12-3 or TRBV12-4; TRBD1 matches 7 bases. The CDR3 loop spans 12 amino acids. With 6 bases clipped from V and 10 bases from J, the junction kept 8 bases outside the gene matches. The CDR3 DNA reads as TGTGCCAGCAGCCAGGGGGGCCCGGCAGCTTTCTTT. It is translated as CASSQGGPAAFF.

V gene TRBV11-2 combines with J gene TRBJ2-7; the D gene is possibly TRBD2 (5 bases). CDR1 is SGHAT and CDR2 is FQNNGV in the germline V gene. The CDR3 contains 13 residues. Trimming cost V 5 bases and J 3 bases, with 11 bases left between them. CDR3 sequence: CASSPPAGYEQYF. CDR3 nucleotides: TGTGCCAGCAGCCCCCCCGCGGGCTACGAGCAGTACTTC.

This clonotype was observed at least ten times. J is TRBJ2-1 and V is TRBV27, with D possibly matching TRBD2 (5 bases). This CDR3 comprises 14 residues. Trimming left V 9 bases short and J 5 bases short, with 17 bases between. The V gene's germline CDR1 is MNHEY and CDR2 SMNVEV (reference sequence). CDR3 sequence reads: CASFSGERNNEQFF. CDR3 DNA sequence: TGTGCCAGTTTCTCCGGGGAAAGGAACAATGAGCAGTTCTTC.

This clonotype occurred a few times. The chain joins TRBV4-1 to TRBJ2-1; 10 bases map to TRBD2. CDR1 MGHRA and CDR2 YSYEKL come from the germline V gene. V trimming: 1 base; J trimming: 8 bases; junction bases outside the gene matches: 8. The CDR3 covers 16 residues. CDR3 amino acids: CASSQGTSGVRHEQFF. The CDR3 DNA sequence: TGCGCCAGCAGCCAAGGTACTAGCGGGGTTCGACATGAGCAGTTCTTC.

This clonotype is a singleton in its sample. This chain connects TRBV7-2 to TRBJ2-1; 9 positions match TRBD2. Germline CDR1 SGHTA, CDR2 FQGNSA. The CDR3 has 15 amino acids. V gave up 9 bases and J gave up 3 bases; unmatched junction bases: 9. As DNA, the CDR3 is TGTGCCAGTCGAAATAGCGGGGGCCTCTACAATGAGCAGTTCTTC. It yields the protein CASRNSGGLYNEQFF.

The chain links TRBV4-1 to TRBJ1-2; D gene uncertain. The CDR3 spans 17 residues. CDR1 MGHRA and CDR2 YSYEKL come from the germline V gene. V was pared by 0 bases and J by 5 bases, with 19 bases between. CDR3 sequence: CASSQDKPVPTRYGYTF. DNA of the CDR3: TGCGCCAGCAGCCAAGATAAGCCGGTCCCTACTCGATATGGCTACACCTTC.

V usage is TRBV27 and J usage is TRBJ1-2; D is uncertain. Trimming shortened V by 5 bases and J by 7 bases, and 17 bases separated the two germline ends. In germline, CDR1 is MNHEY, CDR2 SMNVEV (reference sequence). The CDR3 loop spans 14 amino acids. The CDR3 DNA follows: TGTGCCAGCAGTCGTACCCTCGGGATAGGTGGCTACACCTTC. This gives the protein CASSRTLGIGGYTF.

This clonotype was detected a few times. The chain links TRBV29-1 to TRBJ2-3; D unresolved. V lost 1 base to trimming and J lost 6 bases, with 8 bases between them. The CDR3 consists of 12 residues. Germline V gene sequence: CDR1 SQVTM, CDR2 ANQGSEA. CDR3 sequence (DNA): TGCAGCGTTGAAGGTCAGGCCGATACGCAGTATTTT. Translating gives CSVEGQADTQYF.

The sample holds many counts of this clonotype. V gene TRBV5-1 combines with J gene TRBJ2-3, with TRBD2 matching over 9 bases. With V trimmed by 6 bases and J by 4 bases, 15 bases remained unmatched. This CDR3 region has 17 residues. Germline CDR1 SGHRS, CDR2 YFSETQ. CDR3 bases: TGCGCCAGCACCGTAAAACCGGGACTAGCTATTTCAGATACGCAGTATTTT. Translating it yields CASTVKPGLAISDTQYF.